Below, 13 T cell receptor beta chains from the same sample are listed, as sequenced in a study of glioma-infiltrating T cells after dendritic cell vaccination. Profiling relied on immunoSEQ multiplex PCR, and the TCRdb table lists in-frame clones only, not all of them. The sample has some 90,000 clones, about 81% seen once. The time point here: after dendritic cell vaccination, including at tumor progression/relapse. Sequencing used blood, obtained after dendritic cell vaccination. Receptors were obtained from a human donor with glioblastoma.

This clone was seen a few times. The chain links TRBV2 to TRBJ1-2; 9 positions agree with TRBD1. CDR1 is SNHLY and CDR2 is FYNNEI in the germline V gene. CDR3 length: 14 residues. With V trimmed by 4 bases and J by 8 bases, 8 bases remained unmatched. DNA of the CDR3: TGTGCCAGCAGTGCTCAACAGGGGGCGGGGGGCTACACCTTC. Protein: CASSAQQGAGGYTF.

The chain joins TRBV19 to TRBJ1-5; TRBD1 agrees at 8 bases. CDR1 LNHDA and CDR2 SQIVND come from the germline V gene (reference sequence). V lost 4 bases, J lost 0 bases, and 5 bases stayed unmatched. The CDR3 consists of 16 residues. This chain's CDR3 is CASSRGQVLSNQPQHF. CDR3 in DNA: TGTGCCAGTAGTAGGGGACAGGTGCTTAGCAATCAGCCCCAGCATTTT.

This clone was recorded once. The DNA for the CDR3 is TGTGCCAGCTCACAGGGGGCGGACTATGGCTACACCTTC. Protein: CASSQGADYGYTF. The rearrangement joins TRBV18 to TRBJ1-2, with 7 nucleotides matching TRBD1. The CDR3 sequence is 13 residues long. CDR1 is KGHSH, CDR2 LQKENI, per germline. Trimming cost V 4 bases and J 3 bases; bases outside gene matches: 2.

The chain uses TRBV6-5 and TRBJ2-2; 7 bases line up with TRBD2. The length of the CDR3 is 15 residues. V gave up 2 bases and J gave up 5 bases; unmatched junction bases: 5. Germline V gene data show CDR1 as MNHEY and CDR2 as SVGAGI. The CDR3 DNA follows: TGTGCCAGCAGTTACGGGGCGGGACTAACCGGGGAGCTGTTTTTT. This gives the protein CASSYGAGLTGELFF.

In this sample, this clone turned up once. This sequence joins TRBV18 and TRBJ1-5, with D perhaps matching TRBD1 (6 bases). Germline lookup yields CDR1 KGHSH and CDR2 LQKENI. Trimming cost V 2 bases and J 1 base, with 15 bases left between them. The CDR3 runs 17 residues. CDR3: CASSPSTGQPSNQPQHF. CDR3 DNA sequence: TGTGCCAGCTCACCATCAACAGGGCAACCCAGCAATCAGCCCCAGCATTTT.

This chain connects TRBV19 to TRBJ2-2, with 13 bases that match TRBD2. CDR1 LNHDA and CDR2 SQIVND come from the germline V gene (reference sequence). Trimming took 7 bases from V and 4 from J; bases not matched to a gene: 3. The CDR3 runs 15 residues. The CDR3 region has the DNA TGTGCCAGTATGACTAGCGGGAGGCTCACCGGGGAGCTGTTTTTT. The encoded protein is CASMTSGRLTGELFF.

The V gene is TRBV12-5, the J gene TRBJ2-4; TRBD2 might be the D (7 bases). Trimming left V 0 bases short and J 8 bases short, with 8 bases between. CDR1 LGHNT and CDR2 FRNRAP come from the germline V gene. This CDR3 is built from 13 residues. CDR3 residues: CASGLVGGDIQYF. CDR3 nucleotides: TGTGCTAGTGGTTTGGTAGGGGGGGACATTCAGTACTTC.

This rearrangement joins TRBV29-1 to TRBJ1-2; possibly TRBD1 for D (6 bases). CDR1 is SQVTM and CDR2 is ANQGSEA in the germline V gene. The CDR3 is 12 amino acids. Trimming left V 4 bases short and J 2 bases short, with 8 bases between. The CDR3 spells CSVGDKNYGYTF. CDR3 DNA: TGCAGCGTTGGGGACAAGAACTATGGCTACACCTTC.

V and J are TRBV7-9 and TRBJ1-1; a weak D match, TRBD1 (6 bases). V lost 5 bases to trimming and J lost 6 bases, with 10 bases between them. This CDR3 has 12 residues. CDR1 is SEHNR, CDR2 FQNEAQ, per germline (reference sequence). The CDR3 spells CASSPGTSEAFF. The CDR3 nucleotides are TGTGCCAGCAGCCCAGGGACATCTGAAGCTTTCTTT. Full variable domain (remainder filled in from reference TRBV7-9 and TRBJ1-1): DTGVSQNPRHKITKRGQNVTFRCDPISEHNRLYWYRQTLGQGPEFLTYFQNEAQLEKSRLLSDRFSAERPKGSFSTLEIQRTEQGDSAMYLCASSPGTSEAFFGQGTRLTVV.

The rearrangement joins TRBV29-1 to TRBJ2-1; D is ambiguous. V was trimmed by 5 bases and J by 5 bases, leaving 10 bases between them. Germline CDR1 is SQVTM and CDR2 is ANQGSEA. The CDR3 spans 12 residues. The CDR3 coding sequence is TGCAGCGTTCGACCCCAGGACAATGAGCAGTTCTTC. It translates to CSVRPQDNEQFF.

This chain connects TRBV5-4 to TRBJ1-1; D remains ambiguous. The CDR3 length is 14 residues. Trimming cost V 5 bases and J 0 bases, with 11 bases left between them. CDR1 SGHNT and CDR2 YYREEE come from the germline V gene (reference sequence). In DNA form, the CDR3 reads TGTGCCAGCAGTACCGACGGGATGAACACTGAAGCTTTCTTT. Its translation is CASSTDGMNTEAFF.

The chain has TRBV28 and TRBJ2-1, with D possibly TRBD2 on 5 matching bases. The CDR3 consists of 10 residues. CDR1 and CDR2 from the germline V gene are MDHEN and SYDVKM. Trimming removed 9 bases from V and 8 bases from J, with 8 bases in between. CDR3 bases: TGTGCCAGTGGGCGGGATGAGCAGTTCTTC. It is translated as CASGRDEQFF.

This clone was seen a single time. The rearrangement joins TRBV5-1 to TRBJ2-7; D possibly corresponds to TRBD1 (6 bases). Trimming stripped 0 bases from V and 7 bases from J, with 17 bases between. CDR3 length: 15 amino acids. CDR1 is SGHRS and CDR2 is YFSETQ in the germline V gene. DNA of the CDR3: TGCGCCAGCAGCTTGGCTTATACAGGGCCTGGTGAGCAGTACTTC. Its protein product is CASSLAYTGPGEQYF.